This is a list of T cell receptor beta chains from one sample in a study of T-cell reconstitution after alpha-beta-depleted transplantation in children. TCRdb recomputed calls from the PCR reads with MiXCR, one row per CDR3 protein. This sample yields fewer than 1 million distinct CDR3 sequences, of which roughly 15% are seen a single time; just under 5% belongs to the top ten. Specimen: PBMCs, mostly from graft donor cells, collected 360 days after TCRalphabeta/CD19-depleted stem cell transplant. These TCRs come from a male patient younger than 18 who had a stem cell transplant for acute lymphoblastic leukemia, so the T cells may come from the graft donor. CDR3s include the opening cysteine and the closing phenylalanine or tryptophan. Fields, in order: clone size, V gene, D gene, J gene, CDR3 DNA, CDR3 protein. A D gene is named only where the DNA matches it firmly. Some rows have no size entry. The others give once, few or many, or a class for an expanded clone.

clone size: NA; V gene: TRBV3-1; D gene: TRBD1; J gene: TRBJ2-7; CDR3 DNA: TGTGCCAGCAGCCCCGGGACAGGGAGGGGCAAGCAGTACTTC; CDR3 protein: CASSPGTGRGKQYF
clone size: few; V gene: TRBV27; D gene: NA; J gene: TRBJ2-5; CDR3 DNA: TGTGCCAGCAGTACCGGGCAACAGGTGAATGCGGAGCCTCGTGAGACCCAGTACTTC; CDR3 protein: CASSTGQQVNAEPRETQYF
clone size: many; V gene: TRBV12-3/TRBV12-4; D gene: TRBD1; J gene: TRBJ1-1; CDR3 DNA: TGTGCCAGCTCCAGGACAGGGATAATGAACACTGAAGCTTTCTTT; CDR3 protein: CASSRTGIMNTEAFF
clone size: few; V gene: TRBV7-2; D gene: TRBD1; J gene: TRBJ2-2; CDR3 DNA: TGTGCCAGCAGTTTTATTAGGACAGGGAACACCGGGGAGCTGTTTTTT; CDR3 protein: CASSFIRTGNTGELFF
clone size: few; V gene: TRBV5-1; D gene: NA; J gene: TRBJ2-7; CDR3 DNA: TGCGCCAGCAGCTTGGGAGGGCAGGTCCCAACCTACGAGCAGTACTTC; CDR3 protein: CASSLGGQVPTYEQYF
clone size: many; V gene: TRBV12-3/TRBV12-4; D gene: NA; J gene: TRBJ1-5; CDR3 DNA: TGTGCCAGCAGTTTAGCTCAGGGGTCCCAGCCCCAGCATTTT; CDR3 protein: CASSLAQGSQPQHF
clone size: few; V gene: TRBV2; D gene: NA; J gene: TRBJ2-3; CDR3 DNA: TGTGCCACCTCCCCTGTCACAGATACGCAGTATTTT; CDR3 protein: CATSPVTDTQYF
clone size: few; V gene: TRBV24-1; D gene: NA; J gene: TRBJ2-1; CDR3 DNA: TGTGCCACCAGTGGCGGCCACAGGGCGGGTTCGGGGATCTACAATGAGCAGTTCTTC; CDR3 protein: CATSGGHRAGSGIYNEQFF
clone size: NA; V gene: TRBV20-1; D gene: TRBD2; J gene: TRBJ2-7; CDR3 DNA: TGCAGTGCTAGCATCGGGAGGGAGCAGTACTTC; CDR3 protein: CSASIGREQYF
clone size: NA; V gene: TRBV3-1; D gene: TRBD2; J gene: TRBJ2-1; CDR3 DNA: TGTGCCAGCAGCCAAGAGACTAGCGGGAGGCCCACCTACAATGAGCAGTTCTTC; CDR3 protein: CASSQETSGRPTYNEQFF
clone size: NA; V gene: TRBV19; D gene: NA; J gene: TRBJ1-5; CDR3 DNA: TGTGCCAGTAGTCCCGGCAGGGAGTTCCAGCCCCAGCATTTT; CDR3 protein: CASSPGREFQPQHF
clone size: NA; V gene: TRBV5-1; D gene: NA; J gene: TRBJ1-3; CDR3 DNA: TGCGCCAGCAGCTTGGATTACTCCTCTGGAAACACCATATATTTT; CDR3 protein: CASSLDYSSGNTIYF
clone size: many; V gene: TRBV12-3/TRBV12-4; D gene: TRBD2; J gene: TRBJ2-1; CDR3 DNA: TGTGCCAGCAGTTCTAGCGGCCTCGAGCAGTTCTTC; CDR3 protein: CASSSSGLEQFF
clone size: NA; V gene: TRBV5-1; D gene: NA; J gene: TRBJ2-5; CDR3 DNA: TGCGCCAGCAGCTCAGCCGGGGGGCTGGGGGAGACCCAGTACTTC; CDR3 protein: CASSSAGGLGETQYF
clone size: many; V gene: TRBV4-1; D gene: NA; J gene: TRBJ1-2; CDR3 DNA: TGCGCCAGCAGCCAAGTAGTTAGTAACCTTAACTATGGCTACACCTTC; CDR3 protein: CASSQVVSNLNYGYTF
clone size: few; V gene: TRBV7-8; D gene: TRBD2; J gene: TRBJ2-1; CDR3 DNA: TGTGCCAGCAGCTCCGGGACTAGCGTCTACAATGAGCAGTTCTTC; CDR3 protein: CASSSGTSVYNEQFF
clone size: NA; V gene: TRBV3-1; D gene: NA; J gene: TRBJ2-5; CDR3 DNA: TGTGCCAGCAGCCCAGAAACTTTGGAGACCCAGTACTTC; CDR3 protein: CASSPETLETQYF
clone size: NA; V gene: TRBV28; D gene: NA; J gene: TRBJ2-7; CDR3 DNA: TGTGCCAGCAGTCCCTGGGGGGTTGATAAGTCCTACGAGCAGTACTTC; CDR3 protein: CASSPWGVDKSYEQYF
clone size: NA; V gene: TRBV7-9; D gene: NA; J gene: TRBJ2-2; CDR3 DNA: TGTGCCAGCAGCTCCGAGAGGGGATCCGGGGAGCTGTTTTTT; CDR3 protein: CASSSERGSGELFF
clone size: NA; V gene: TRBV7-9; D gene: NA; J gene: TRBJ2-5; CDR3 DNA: TGTGCCAGCAGGCTAATAGAGACCCAGTACTTC; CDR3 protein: CASRLIETQYF
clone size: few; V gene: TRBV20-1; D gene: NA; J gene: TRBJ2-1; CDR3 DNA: TGCAGTGCTAGAGCCCCCGGCAGGGCGAATTACAATGAGCAGTTCTTC; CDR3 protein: CSARAPGRANYNEQFF
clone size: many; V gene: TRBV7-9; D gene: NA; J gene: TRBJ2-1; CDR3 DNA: TGTGCCAGCAGCTTAGCGGGACGCAATGAGCAGTTCTTC; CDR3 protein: CASSLAGRNEQFF
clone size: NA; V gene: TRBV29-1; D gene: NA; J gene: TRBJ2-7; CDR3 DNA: TGCAGCGCGGTGGACGGTGGATCCTACGAGCAGTACTTC; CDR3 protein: CSAVDGGSYEQYF
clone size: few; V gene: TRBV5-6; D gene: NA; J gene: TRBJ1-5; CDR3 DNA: TGTGCCAGCAGCTTGTACGGGGTACGCAATCAGCCCCAGCATTTT; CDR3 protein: CASSLYGVRNQPQHF
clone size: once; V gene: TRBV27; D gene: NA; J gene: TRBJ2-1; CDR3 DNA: TGTGCCAGCAGTTTTGGGGGAGTGAGGAAGGAGCAGTTCTTC; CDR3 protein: CASSFGGVRKEQFF
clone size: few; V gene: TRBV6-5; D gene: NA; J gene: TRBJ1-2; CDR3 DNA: TGTGCCAGCAGTTACGGTACAGGGTCCGGTGGCTACACCTTC; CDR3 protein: CASSYGTGSGGYTF
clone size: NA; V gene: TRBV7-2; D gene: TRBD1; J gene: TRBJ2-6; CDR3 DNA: TGTGCCAGCAAGTCCGGGACAGGGGACTTTCCTTCCTCTGGGGCCAACGTCCTGACTTTC; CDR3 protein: CASKSGTGDFPSSGANVLTF
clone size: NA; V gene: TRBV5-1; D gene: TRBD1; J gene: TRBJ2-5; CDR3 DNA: TGCGCCAGCAGGGGATCCGGGACAGGGAGAGAGACCCAGTACTTC; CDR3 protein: CASRGSGTGRETQYF
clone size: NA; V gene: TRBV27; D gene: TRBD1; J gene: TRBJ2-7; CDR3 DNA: TGTGCCAGCAGTTACGCGACAGGGGTTCACTACGAGCAGTACTTC; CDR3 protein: CASSYATGVHYEQYF
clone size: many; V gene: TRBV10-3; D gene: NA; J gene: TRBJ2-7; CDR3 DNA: TGTGCCATCAGTGAGGATGGGGACGAGCAGTACTTC; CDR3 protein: CAISEDGDEQYF
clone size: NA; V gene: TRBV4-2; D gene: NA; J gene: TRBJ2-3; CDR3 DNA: TGTGCCAGCAGCCAATTAGGGTACACAGATACGCAGTATTTT; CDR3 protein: CASSQLGYTDTQYF
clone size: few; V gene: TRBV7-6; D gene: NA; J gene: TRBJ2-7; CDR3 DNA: TGTGCCAGCAGCTCCCGGGAACTAAGCTACGAGCAGTACTTC; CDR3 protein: CASSSRELSYEQYF
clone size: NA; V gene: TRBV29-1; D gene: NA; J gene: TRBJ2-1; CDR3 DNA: TGCAGCGTTGTAGGGGACACCTTCTACAATGAGCAGTTCTTC; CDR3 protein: CSVVGDTFYNEQFF
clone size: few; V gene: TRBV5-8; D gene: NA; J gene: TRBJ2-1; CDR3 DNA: TGTGCCAGCAGCTTGGTGAACGTCAATGAGCAGTTCTTC; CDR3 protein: CASSLVNVNEQFF
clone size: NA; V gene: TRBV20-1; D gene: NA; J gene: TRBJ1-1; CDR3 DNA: TGCAGTGCCCCTTTAGGGGTCACTGAAGCTTTCTTT; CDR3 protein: CSAPLGVTEAFF
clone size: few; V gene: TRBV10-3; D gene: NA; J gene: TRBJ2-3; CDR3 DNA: TGTGCCATCATGGGCCTGACAGATACGCAGTATTTT; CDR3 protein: CAIMGLTDTQYF
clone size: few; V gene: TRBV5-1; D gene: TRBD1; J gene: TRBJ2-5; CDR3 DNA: TGCGCCAGCAGCTTGTTAAAGGGGGCGTCGGAGACCCAGTACTTC; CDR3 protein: CASSLLKGASETQYF
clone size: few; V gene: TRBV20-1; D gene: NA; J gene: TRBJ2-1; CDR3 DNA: TGCAGTGCTAACTCTAATGAGCAGTTCTTC; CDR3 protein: CSANSNEQFF
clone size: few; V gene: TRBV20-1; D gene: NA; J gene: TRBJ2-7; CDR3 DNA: TGCAGTGCTAGAATCCCAGGACGGGCCTACGAGCAGTACTTC; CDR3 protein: CSARIPGRAYEQYF
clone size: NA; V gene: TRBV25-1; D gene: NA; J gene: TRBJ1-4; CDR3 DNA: TGTGCCAGCAGTTGGGGGGGGCTTGAAGGAAAACTGTTTTTT; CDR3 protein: CASSWGGLEGKLFF
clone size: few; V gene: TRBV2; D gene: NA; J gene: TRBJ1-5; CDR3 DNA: TGTGCCATCCGGACGGGGAATCAGCCCCAGCATTTT; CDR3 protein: CAIRTGNQPQHF
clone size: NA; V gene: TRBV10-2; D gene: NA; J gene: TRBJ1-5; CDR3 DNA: TGCGCCAGCAGCCATTTCAGGGAGGCTAGGCAGCCCCAGCATTTT; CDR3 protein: CASSHFREARQPQHF
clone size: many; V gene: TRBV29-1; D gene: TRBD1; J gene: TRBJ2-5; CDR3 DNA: TGCAGCGTTGATGGGACAGGGCAAGGAGAGACCCAGTACTTC; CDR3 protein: CSVDGTGQGETQYF
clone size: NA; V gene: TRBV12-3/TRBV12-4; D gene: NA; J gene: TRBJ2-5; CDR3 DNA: TGTGCCAGCAGTTTAAGGGGGGGAGAGGAGACCCAGTACTTC; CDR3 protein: CASSLRGGEETQYF
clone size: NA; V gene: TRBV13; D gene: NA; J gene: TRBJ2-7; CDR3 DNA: TGTGCCAGCAGCGCAAGGACAGCCTACGAGCAGTACTTC; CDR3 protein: CASSARTAYEQYF
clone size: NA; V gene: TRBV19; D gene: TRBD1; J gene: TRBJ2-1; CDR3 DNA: TGTGCCAGTAGTATAGTTGGGACAGGGGGCGTCGGCGATGAGCAGTTCTTC; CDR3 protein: CASSIVGTGGVGDEQFF
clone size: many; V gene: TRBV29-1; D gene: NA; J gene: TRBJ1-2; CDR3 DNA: TGCAGCGTACGGTCGAAGGGCATAGCCTATGGCTACACCTTC; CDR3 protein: CSVRSKGIAYGYTF
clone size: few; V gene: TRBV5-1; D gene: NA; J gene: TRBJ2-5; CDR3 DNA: TGCGCCAGCAGCTCCCCCCTCCAGTCAGAGACCCAGTACTTC; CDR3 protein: CASSSPLQSETQYF
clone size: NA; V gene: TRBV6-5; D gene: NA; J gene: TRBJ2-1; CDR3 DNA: TGTGCCAGCAGTTGGGGCCCGATCGGAAATGAGCAGTTCTTC; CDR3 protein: CASSWGPIGNEQFF
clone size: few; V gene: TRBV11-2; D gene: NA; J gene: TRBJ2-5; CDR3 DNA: TGTGCCAGCAGCTGGAGAGGAGAGACCCAGTACTTC; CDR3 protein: CASSWRGETQYF
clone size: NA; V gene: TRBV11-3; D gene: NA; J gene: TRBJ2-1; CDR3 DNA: TGTGCCAGCAGCTATGAGCAGTTCTTC; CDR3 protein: CASSYEQFF
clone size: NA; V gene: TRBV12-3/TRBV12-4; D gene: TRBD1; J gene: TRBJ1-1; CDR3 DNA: TGTGCCAGCCGAACCTACAGGGGTGAAGGTGAAGCTTTCTTT; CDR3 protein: CASRTYRGEGEAFF
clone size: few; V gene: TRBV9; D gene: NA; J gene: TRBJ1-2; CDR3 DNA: TGTGCCAGCAGCGGAGCCTCTCGTAGGGATGGCTACACCTTC; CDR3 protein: CASSGASRRDGYTF
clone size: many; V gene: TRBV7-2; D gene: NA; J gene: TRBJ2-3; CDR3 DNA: TGTGCCAGCAGCCCGACTCGGGGGGATACGCAGTATTTT; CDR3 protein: CASSPTRGDTQYF
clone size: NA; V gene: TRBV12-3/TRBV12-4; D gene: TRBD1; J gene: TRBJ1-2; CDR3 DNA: TGTGCCAGCAGTTCTGGACAGGGCGGAGCCTATGGCTACACCTTC; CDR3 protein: CASSSGQGGAYGYTF
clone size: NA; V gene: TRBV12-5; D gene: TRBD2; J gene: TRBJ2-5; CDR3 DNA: TGTGCTAGTGGTTTGGTACTATTGGGGCTAGCGGGAGGGGCCCGGAAAGAGACCCAGTACTTC; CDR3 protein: CASGLVLLGLAGGARKETQYF
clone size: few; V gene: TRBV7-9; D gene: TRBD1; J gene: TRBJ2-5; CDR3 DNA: TGTGCCAGCAGCGTAACAGGGGGCGAGACCCAGTACTTC; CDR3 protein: CASSVTGGETQYF
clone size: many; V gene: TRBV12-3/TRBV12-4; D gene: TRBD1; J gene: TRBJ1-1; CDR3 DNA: TGTGCCAGCATCGGACAGGGCGCTGAAGCTTTCTTT; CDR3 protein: CASIGQGAEAFF